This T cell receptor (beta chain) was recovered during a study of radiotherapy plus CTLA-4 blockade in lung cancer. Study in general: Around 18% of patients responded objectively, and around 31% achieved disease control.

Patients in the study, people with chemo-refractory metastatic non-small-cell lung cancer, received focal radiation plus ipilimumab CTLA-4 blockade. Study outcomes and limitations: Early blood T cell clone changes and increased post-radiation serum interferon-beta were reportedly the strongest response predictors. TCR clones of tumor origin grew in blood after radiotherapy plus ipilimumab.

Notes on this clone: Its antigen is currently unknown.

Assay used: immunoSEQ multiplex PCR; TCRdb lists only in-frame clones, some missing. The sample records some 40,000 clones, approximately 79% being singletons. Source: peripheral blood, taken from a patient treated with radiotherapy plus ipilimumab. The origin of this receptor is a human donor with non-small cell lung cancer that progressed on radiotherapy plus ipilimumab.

DNA for the CDR3: TGTGCCAGCAGCTTAGTTTCTAGCGGGGGCGAGCAGTACTTC. This encodes CASSLVSSGGEQYF. V is TRBV11-2 and J is TRBJ2-7; TRBD2 agrees at 10 bases. This CDR3 comprises 14 residues. Looked up from germline, CDR1 is SGHAT and CDR2 is FQNNGV. Trimming took 1 base from V and 6 from J; bases not matched to a gene: 3.